Listed here are 13 T cell receptor beta chains from one sample, sequenced in a study of blood T cell repertoires in COVID-19. Profiling relied on immunoSEQ multiplex PCR, and the TCRdb table lists in-frame clones only, not all of them. The profile shows some 30,000 clones, around 90% of them singletons. Material for sequencing was peripheral blood. These receptors all stem from a man between 65 and 80 years old with active or convalescent COVID-19.

This chain joins TRBV11-2 and TRBJ2-2, with a possible D match to TRBD1 (5 bases). Germline assignment: CDR1 SGHAT and CDR2 FQNNGV. The CDR3 has 16 amino acids. Trimming took 7 bases from V and 0 from J, leaving 15 bases between them. The DNA of the CDR3 is TGTGCCAGCACCGCGTCCAGGGTAACGAACACCGGGGAGCTGTTTTTT. Residues: CASTASRVTNTGELFF.

The V gene is TRBV19, the J gene TRBJ2-3; D is unclear. Germline CDR1 reads LNHDA; CDR2 reads SQIVND (reference sequence). This CDR3 region has 14 residues. V was pared by 5 bases and J by 0 bases, with 9 bases between. The CDR3 is CASSQQHSTDTQYF. The CDR3 region has the DNA TGTGCCAGTAGTCAACAGCATAGCACAGATACGCAGTATTTT. Full variable domain (rest looked up from reference TRBV19 and TRBJ2-3): DGGITQSPKYLFRKEGQNVTLSCEQNLNHDAMYWYRQDPGQGLRLIYYSQIVNDFQKGDIAEGYSVSREKKESFPLTVTSAQKNPTAFYLCASSQQHSTDTQYFGPGTRLTVL.

In its sample, this clone was seen once. The chain links TRBV5-1 to TRBJ1-2, with 10 bases identical to TRBD1. V gave up 2 bases and J gave up 8 bases; unmatched junction bases: 9. This CDR3 contains 15 residues. Per germline, CDR1 SGHRS and CDR2 YFSETQ. The CDR3 DNA is TGCGCCAGCAGCTTTACCGGGACAGGGGAGTACGGCTACACCTTC. This sequence encodes CASSFTGTGEYGYTF.

The gene calls are TRBV9 and TRBJ1-5; possible D gene TRBD1, 5 bases. Germline CDR1 SGDLS, CDR2 YYNGEE. The CDR3 is 14 residues long. Trimming took 0 bases from V and 11 from J, leaving 15 bases between them. This CDR3 reads CASSVDPDGGSQHF. CDR3 in DNA: TGTGCCAGCAGCGTAGACCCAGACGGGGGGTCCCAGCATTTT.

The rearrangement joins TRBV5-1 to TRBJ1-1; 9 bases line up with TRBD1. J was trimmed by 5 bases and V by 4 bases; bases with no gene match: 12. Germline V gives CDR1 SGHRS, CDR2 YFSETQ. The CDR3 loop spans 16 amino acids. The CDR3 is CASSLPRGQGSTEAFF. In DNA form, the CDR3 reads TGCGCCAGCAGCCTTCCTCGGGGACAGGGAAGTACTGAAGCTTTCTTT.

This chain connects TRBV15 to TRBJ2-2; D call uncertain. The CDR3 is 15 amino acids. Germline loops: CDR1 LNHNV, CDR2 YYDKDF (reference sequence). The V and J ends lost 0 bases and 1 base respectively, with 6 bases between them. In DNA form, the CDR3 reads TGTGCCACCAGCAGAGATCTTAGGAACACCGGGGAGCTGTTTTTT. It specifies CATSRDLRNTGELFF.

The chain uses TRBV10-3 and TRBJ2-2; a possible D gene is TRBD1 (6 bases). Trimming cost V 4 bases and J 5 bases, with 17 bases left between them. The CDR3 has 16 residues. Germline-derived CDR1 and CDR2 are ENHRY and SYGVKD. CDR3 DNA sequence: TGTGCCATCAGTGCAAATCGGCAGGGACATACCGGGGAGCTGTTTTTT. Protein: CAISANRQGHTGELFF.

The V and J genes are TRBV15 and TRBJ1-5; 7 bases are shared with TRBD1. V lost 1 base to trimming and J lost 6 bases; unmatched junction nucleotides: 6. CDR3 length: 15 residues. Germline V gene lookup returns CDR1 LNHNV and CDR2 YYDKDF (reference sequence). The CDR3 region has the DNA TGTGCCACCAGCAGAGGGGACAGAAGAAGTCAGCCCCAGCATTTT. It encodes CATSRGDRRSQPQHF.

The rearrangement joins TRBV6-6 to TRBJ2-5, with a weak D call TRBD2 (7 bases). The CDR3 is made up of 16 amino acids. Trimming took 2 bases from V and 1 from J, leaving 14 bases between them. Germline V gene sequence: CDR1 MNHNY, CDR2 SVGAGI (reference sequence). In nucleotides, the CDR3 is TGTGCCAGCAGTTACAAGAGAAGGGGGGGCCAAGAGACCCAGTACTTC. It codes for CASSYKRRGGQETQYF.

The chain carries TRBV6-2 or TRBV6-3 and TRBJ1-5; a weak D match, TRBD1 (5 bases). The V and J ends lost 5 bases and 0 bases respectively, with 11 bases between them. The CDR3 totals 15 residues. Germline V gene lookup returns CDR1 MNHEY and CDR2 SVGEGT. CDR3 sequence: CASSMGGASNQPQHF. DNA of the CDR3: TGTGCCAGCAGTATGGGAGGGGCTAGCAATCAGCCCCAGCATTTT.

This chain links TRBV18 with TRBJ2-3, with TRBD2 matching 14 bases. J lost 5 bases, V lost 1 base, and 5 bases had no gene match. CDR1 is KGHSH and CDR2 is LQKENI in the germline V gene. The CDR3 contains 17 residues. The CDR3 sequence: CASSPLGTSGGGDTQYF. The CDR3 nucleotides are TGTGCCAGCTCACCACTCGGGACTAGCGGGGGTGGAGATACGCAGTATTTT.

This chain joins TRBV30 and TRBJ1-4; 7 positions match TRBD1. Germline V gene data show CDR1 as GTSNPN and CDR2 as SVGIG (reference sequence). This CDR3 spans 14 amino acids. V lost 2 bases to trimming and J lost 5 bases; unmatched junction nucleotides: 5. DNA for the CDR3: TGTGCCTGGAGTTGGGACAGCCTAAATGAAAAACTGTTTTTT. This sequence encodes CAWSWDSLNEKLFF.

This clone appeared a single time. The chain has TRBV7-9 and TRBJ2-7; 7 bases map to TRBD2. V lost 2 bases to trimming and J lost 2 bases; unmatched junction nucleotides: 3. The length of the CDR3 is 14 residues. CDR1 and CDR2 (germline): SEHNR, FQNEAQ (reference sequence). CDR3 amino acids: CASSLMGGAYEQYF. As DNA, the CDR3 is TGTGCCAGCAGCTTAATGGGAGGGGCCTACGAGCAGTACTTC.